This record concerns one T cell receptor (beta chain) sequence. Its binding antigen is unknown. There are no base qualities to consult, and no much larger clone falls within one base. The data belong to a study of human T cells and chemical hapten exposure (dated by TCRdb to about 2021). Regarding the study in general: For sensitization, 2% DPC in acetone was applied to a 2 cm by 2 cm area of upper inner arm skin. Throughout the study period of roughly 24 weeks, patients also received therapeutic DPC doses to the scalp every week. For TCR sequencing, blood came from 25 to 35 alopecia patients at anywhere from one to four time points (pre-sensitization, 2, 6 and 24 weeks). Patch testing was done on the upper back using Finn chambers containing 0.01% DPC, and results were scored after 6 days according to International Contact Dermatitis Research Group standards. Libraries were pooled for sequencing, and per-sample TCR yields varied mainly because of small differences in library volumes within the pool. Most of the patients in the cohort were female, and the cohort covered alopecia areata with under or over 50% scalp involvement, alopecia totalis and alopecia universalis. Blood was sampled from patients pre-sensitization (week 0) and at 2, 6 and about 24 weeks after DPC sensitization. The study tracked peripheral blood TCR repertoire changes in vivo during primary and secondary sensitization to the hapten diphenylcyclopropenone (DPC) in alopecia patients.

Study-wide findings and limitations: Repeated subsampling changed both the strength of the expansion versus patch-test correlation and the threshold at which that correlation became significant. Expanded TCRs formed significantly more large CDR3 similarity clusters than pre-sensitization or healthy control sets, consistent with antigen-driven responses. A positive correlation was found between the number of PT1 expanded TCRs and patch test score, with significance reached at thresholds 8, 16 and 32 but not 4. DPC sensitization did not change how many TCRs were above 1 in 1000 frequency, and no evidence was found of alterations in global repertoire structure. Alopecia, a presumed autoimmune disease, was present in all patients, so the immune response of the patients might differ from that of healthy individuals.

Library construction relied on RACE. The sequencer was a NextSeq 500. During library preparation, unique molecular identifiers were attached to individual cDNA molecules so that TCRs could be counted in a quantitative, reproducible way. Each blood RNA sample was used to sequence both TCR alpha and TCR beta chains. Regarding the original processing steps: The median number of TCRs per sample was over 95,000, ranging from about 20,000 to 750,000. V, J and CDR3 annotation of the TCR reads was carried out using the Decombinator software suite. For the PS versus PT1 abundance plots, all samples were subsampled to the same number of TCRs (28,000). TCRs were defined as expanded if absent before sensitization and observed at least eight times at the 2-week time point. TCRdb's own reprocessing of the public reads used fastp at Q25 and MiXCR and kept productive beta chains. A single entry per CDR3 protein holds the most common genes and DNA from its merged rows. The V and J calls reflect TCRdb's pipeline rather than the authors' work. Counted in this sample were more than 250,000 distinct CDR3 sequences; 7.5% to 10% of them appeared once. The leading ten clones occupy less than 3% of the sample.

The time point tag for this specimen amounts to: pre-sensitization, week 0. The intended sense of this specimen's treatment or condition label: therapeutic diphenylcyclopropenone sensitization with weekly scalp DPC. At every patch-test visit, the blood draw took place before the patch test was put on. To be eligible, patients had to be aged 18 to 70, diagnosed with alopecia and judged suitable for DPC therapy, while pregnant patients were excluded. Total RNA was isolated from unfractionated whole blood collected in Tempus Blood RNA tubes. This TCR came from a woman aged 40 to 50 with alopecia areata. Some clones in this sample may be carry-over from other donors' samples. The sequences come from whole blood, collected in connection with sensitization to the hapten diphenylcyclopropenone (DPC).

The bases read TGTGCCAGCACTACCATAAGCTGGACTAGCGGCTGCGAGCAGTACTTC. Translated, it gives CASTTISWTSGCEQYF. Recombination linked TRBV28 to TRBJ2-7; TRBD2 aligns with 10 central bases. Here V drops 7 bases and J drops 6 bases, and the junction holds 15 bases not matched to any gene. From the cysteine through the phenylalanine, the CDR3 covers 16 amino acids. Only the CDR3 DNA stays, 48 bases, in frame from base 1. CDR1 is given as MDHEN and CDR2 as SYDVKM, both from the germline V gene.